A selection of T cell receptor beta chains follows, all from one sample in a study of Graves' ophthalmopathy and Graves' hyperthyroidism. TCRdb redid the calling of the multiplex PCR reads with MiXCR, one entry per CDR3 protein. The sample lists about 740,000 distinct CDR3 sequences, around 40% seen once, with less than 55% in the top ten. Sequencing was performed on peripheral blood. These receptor sequences come from an adult man with Graves' ophthalmopathy. Each CDR3 is given with its conserved first and last residue. D genes are given only for firm matches. Size tells how often a clone was seen (once, few, many) or the class of an expanded clone, and some rows leave it out.

J	V	size	D	CDR3	DNA
TRBJ1-5	TRBV20-1	few	TRBD1	CSAKGQIRNQPQHF	TGCAGTGCTAAGGGACAGATCCGCAATCAGCCCCAGCATTTT
TRBJ1-1	TRBV29-1	once	.	CSVEKRAMDTEAFF	TGCAGCGTTGAGAAGAGGGCGATGGACACTGAAGCTTTCTTT
TRBJ1-1	TRBV29-1	.	.	CSLTAMNTEAFF	TGCAGCTTAACAGCCATGAACACTGAAGCTTTCTTT
TRBJ2-5	TRBV20-1	many	.	CSARASGETQYF	TGCAGTGCTAGAGCCAGCGGTGAGACCCAGTACTTC
TRBJ2-5	TRBV5-4	.	.	CASSNIFQETQYF	TGTGCCAGCAGTAATATATTTCAAGAGACCCAGTACTTC
TRBJ2-5	TRBV5-1	.	.	CASSSWTVQETQYF	TGCGCCAGCAGCTCGTGGACAGTCCAAGAGACCCAGTACTTC
TRBJ2-5	TRBV6-5	.	TRBD2	CASSYSKTAGGQETQYF	TGTGCCAGCAGTTACTCGAAAACAGCGGGGGGACAAGAGACCCAGTACTTC
TRBJ2-3	TRBV24-1	.	TRBD2	CATSDLRGGADTQYF	TGTGCCACCAGTGATTTACGGGGGGGCGCAGATACGCAGTATTTT
TRBJ2-7	TRBV2	.	.	CASSANGGGQYF	TGTGCCAGCAGTGCAAACGGGGGTGGGCAGTACTTC
TRBJ2-2	TRBV19	.	.	CASSIGGLDRELFF	TGTGCCAGTAGTATCGGGGGGCTGGATCGGGAGCTGTTTTTT
TRBJ1-4	TRBV12-3/TRBV12-4	many	.	CASSTSEKLFF	TGTGCCTCCTCGACGAGTGAAAAACTGTTTTTT
TRBJ1-1	TRBV29-1	.	.	CSVEEGGTRAFF	TGCAGCGTTGAAGAGGGGGGCACGCGAGCTTTCTTT
TRBJ1-2	TRBV10-3	many	.	CAIRGKESNYGYTF	TGTGCCATCAGAGGAAAGGAATCTAACTATGGCTACACCTTC
TRBJ1-2	TRBV29-1	.	.	CSVERDTSGNTF	TGCAGCGTTGAAAGGGACACCTCTGGAAACACCTTC
TRBJ2-5	TRBV12-3/TRBV12-4	many	.	CASSLLIETQYF	TGTGCCAGCAGTCTGCTTATAGAGACCCAGTACTTC
TRBJ1-6	TRBV5-6	.	TRBD1	CASSLVGTGNNSPLHF	TGTGCCAGCAGCTTGGTTGGGACAGGGAATAATTCACCCCTCCACTTT
TRBJ2-5	TRBV7-9	.	TRBD2	CASSRRLAGVPNNSQETQYF	TGTGCCAGCAGCCGCCGCCTAGCGGGAGTTCCCAACAATTCCCAAGAGACCCAGTACTTC
TRBJ2-7	TRBV7-9	.	.	CARGRRAEQYF	TGTGCTAGAGGCAGGAGGGCCGAGCAGTACTTC
TRBJ1-1	TRBV2	many	.	CASSPRTANTEAFF	TGTGCCAGCAGCCCCCGGACAGCAAACACTGAAGCTTTCTTT
TRBJ2-7	TRBV7-2	few	TRBD1	CASSLGQGVIAYF	TGTGCCAGCAGCTTGGGTCAGGGGGTGATAGCCTACTTC
TRBJ1-3	TRBV7-9	few	.	CASSPKSQISSGNTIYF	TGTGCCAGCAGCCCAAAGAGTCAGATCTCCTCTGGAAACACCATATATTTT
TRBJ1-5	TRBV24-1	.	.	CATSDQDGQPQHF	TGTGCCACCAGTGACCAAGACGGTCAGCCCCAGCATTTT
TRBJ1-2	TRBV6-6	once	.	CASGHIPSNYGYTF	TGTGCCAGCGGTCACATCCCCTCTAACTATGGCTACACCTTC
TRBJ2-2	TRBV11-2	few	.	CASSFQYGAGELFF	TGTGCCAGCAGCTTCCAATATGGGGCCGGGGAGCTGTTTTTT
TRBJ1-5	TRBV19	few	.	CASSIGGARQPQHF	TGTGCCAGTAGTATTGGGGGTGCCCGGCAGCCCCAGCATTTT
TRBJ1-6	TRBV12-3/TRBV12-4	many	TRBD1	CASSWTGDNSPLHF	TGTGCCAGCAGTTGGACAGGAGATAATTCACCCCTCCACTTT
TRBJ2-2	TRBV7-2	few	TRBD1	CASSLPNQGVTGELFF	TGTGCCAGCAGCTTACCTAATCAGGGGGTCACCGGGGAGCTGTTTTTT
TRBJ1-4	TRBV20-1	many	.	CSAPVVTNEKLFF	TGCAGTGCTCCAGTTGTGACTAATGAAAAACTGTTTTTT
TRBJ1-6	TRBV9	.	.	CASSVGGSPLHF	TGTGCCAGCAGCGTGGGGGGATCACCCCTCCACTTT
TRBJ1-4	TRBV7-2	many	.	CASSLAPQGTAEKLFF	TGTGCCAGCAGCTTAGCTCCACAGGGTACGGCTGAAAAACTGTTTTTT
TRBJ2-2	TRBV25-1	.	.	CASGGAGELFF	TGTGCCAGCGGCGGGGCCGGGGAGCTGTTTTTT
TRBJ1-6	TRBV2	many	TRBD1	CASSEGTGSNSPLHF	TGTGCCAGCAGTGAGGGGACAGGGAGTAATTCACCCCTCCACTTT
TRBJ2-7	TRBV20-1	few	.	CSASHPGDSYEQYF	TGCAGTGCTAGCCACCCCGGGGACTCCTACGAGCAGTACTTC
TRBJ2-2	TRBV7-2	many	.	CASSSFRDGELFF	TGTGCCAGCAGCTCGTTCAGAGACGGGGAGCTGTTTTTT
TRBJ2-7	TRBV28	few	.	CASSFQGVSSYEQYF	TGTGCCAGCAGTTTCCAGGGCGTGAGCTCCTACGAGCAGTACTTC
TRBJ2-5	TRBV7-9	.	.	CASSVLDQETQYF	TGTGCCAGCAGTGTACTAGACCAAGAGACCCAGTACTTC
TRBJ1-1	TRBV19	.	.	CAWSVNRGAEAFF	TGTGCCTGGAGTGTAAACCGGGGGGCTGAAGCTTTCTTT
TRBJ1-4	TRBV7-9	many	.	CASSRPNEKLFF	TGTGCCAGCAGCCGTCCTAATGAAAAACTGTTTTTT
TRBJ2-7	TRBV29-1	many	.	CSVLEGYEQYF	TGCAGCGTCCTGGAGGGCTACGAGCAGTACTTC
TRBJ1-1	TRBV5-1	few	.	CASRRRGPNTEAFF	TGCGCCAGCAGGCGCCGGGGGCCGAACACTGAAGCTTTCTTT
TRBJ2-7	TRBV12-3/TRBV12-4	.	TRBD1	CASSLAVSYGQGAREQYF	TGTGCCAGCAGTTTAGCGGTGTCGTACGGACAGGGGGCGCGAGAGCAGTACTTC
TRBJ2-1	TRBV9	.	.	CASSALPPPYNEQFF	TGTGCCAGCAGCGCCTTGCCTCCCCCTTACAATGAGCAGTTCTTC
TRBJ2-1	TRBV19	.	.	CASSMPGLVRFF	TGTGCCAGTAGTATGCCAGGGCTAGTGCGGTTCTTC
TRBJ2-5	TRBV7-3	.	TRBD2	CASSLTSGGAKTQYF	TGTGCCAGCAGCCTGACTAGCGGCGGGGCTAAGACCCAGTACTTC
TRBJ2-7	TRBV29-1	.	TRBD2	CSVPSGSSYEQYF	TGCAGCGTTCCAAGCGGGAGCTCCTACGAGCAGTACTTC
TRBJ1-4	TRBV19	.	.	CAWRDTTTPNEKLFF	TGTGCCTGGAGGGATACGACAACCCCTAATGAAAAACTGTTTTTT
TRBJ2-7	TRBV29-1	.	TRBD1	CSVGQGHEQYF	TGCAGCGTCGGACAGGGCCACGAGCAGTACTTC
TRBJ2-2	TRBV9	.	TRBD1	CASSAQGVVGTGELFF	TGTGCCAGCAGCGCACAGGGGGTCGTCGGCACCGGGGAGCTGTTTTTT
TRBJ2-5	TRBV29-1	once	TRBD1	CSVDGTGAQYF	TGCAGCGTTGATGGTACAGGGGCGCAGTACTTC
TRBJ1-1	TRBV20-1	.	TRBD1	CSAPDPGQGSLGTEAFF	TGCAGTGCCCCAGATCCGGGACAGGGGAGCTTAGGCACTGAAGCTTTCTTT
TRBJ2-7	TRBV7-6	many	TRBD1	CASSSGTGGREQYF	TGTGCCAGCAGCTCGGGGACAGGGGGGCGCGAGCAGTACTTC
TRBJ1-1	TRBV7-6	.	.	CASSYSMVRSGNTEAFF	TGTGCCAGCAGTTACTCGATGGTACGTAGTGGGAACACTGAAGCTTTCTTT
TRBJ1-3	TRBV12-3/TRBV12-4	few	TRBD1	CASSRAGTGLGNTIYF	TGTGCCAGCAGTCGCGCCGGGACAGGGCTTGGAAACACCATATATTTT
TRBJ1-1	TRBV11-2	few	TRBD1	CASSQDDGTGRMNTEAFF	TGTGCCAGCAGCCAAGACGACGGGACAGGACGCATGAACACTGAAGCTTTCTTT
TRBJ1-3	TRBV20-1	few	.	CSARTQSSGNTIYF	TGCAGTGCTCGCACTCAGAGCTCTGGAAACACCATATATTTT
TRBJ1-2	TRBV2	many	.	CASSFDKYGYTF	TGTGCCAGCAGTTTTGACAAGTATGGCTACACCTTC
TRBJ2-7	TRBV12-3/TRBV12-4	many	TRBD1	CASSSPLGQGAEQYF	TGTGCCAGCAGTTCCCCGCTCGGACAGGGTGCCGAGCAGTACTTC
TRBJ1-1	TRBV29-1	many	TRBD1	CSVESDRGGREAFF	TGCAGCGTTGAATCGGACAGGGGTGGGAGGGAAGCTTTCTTT
TRBJ1-6	TRBV20-1	.	.	CSAGEGGLYNSPLHF	TGCAGTGCTGGGGAGGGGGGTCTCTATAATTCACCCCTCCACTTT
TRBJ1-1	TRBV20-1	.	.	CSARDGGMNTEAFF	TGCAGTGCTAGAGATGGGGGCATGAACACTGAAGCTTTCTTT